This T cell receptor beta chain emerged from a study of Ad26.COV2.S vaccination and SARS-CoV-2 variants. Sequencing used immunoSEQ multiplex PCR; TCRdb keeps in-frame clones, though not all of them. The repertoire consists of roughly 240,000 clones, with 88% occurring once and the leading ten covering approximately 12%. Stated treatment: 15 to 20 received Ad26.COV2.S at low or high dose, single or two shots; about 5 received placebo; per-sample allocation not given. The samples were gathered on day 63 after the first injection of vaccine or placebo. This person who donated was an adult of 18-55 years in Boston. The ends lost 7 bases at V and 7 bases at J; junction bases unmatched: 7. Germline CDR1 is LNHDA and CDR2 is SQIVND (reference sequence). The CDR3 covers 13 residues.

The J gene is TRBJ1-1, the V gene TRBV19, with 9 bases aligning to TRBD1. The specimen was peripheral blood, collected in a trial of Ad26.COV2.S vaccine versus placebo. This receptor was obtained from a person aged 18 to 65 who received the Ad26.COV2.S COVID-19 vaccine or a placebo. The CDR3 DNA follows: TGTGCCAGTATAGGGACAGGGAAGGTTGAAGCTTTCTTT. Residues: CASIGTGKVEAFF. Looking up the rest from reference TRBV19 and TRBJ1-1 gives the full variable domain: DGGITQSPKYLFRKEGQNVTLSCEQNLNHDAMYWYRQDPGQGLRLIYYSQIVNDFQKGDIAEGYSVSREKKESFPLTVTSAQKNPTAFYLCASIGTGKVEAFFGQGTRLTVV.